This record looks at one TCR beta chain sequence and its context. The sample belongs to a study of OX40 agonist ivuxolimab in advanced cancers. Some clones are missing from TCRdb's copy, which holds only in-frame ones; the method was immunoSEQ multiplex PCR. This repertoire shows roughly 46,000 clones, 91% found once; its top ten account for over 4.5%. V shed 5 bases and J 5 bases; nucleotides not matched to a gene: 14. Germline V gene data show CDR1 as SGHAT and CDR2 as FQNNGV. CDR3 size: 18 residues. The chain is built from TRBV11-2 and TRBJ1-6; 8 positions match TRBD1. This specimen consisted of CD4+ or CD8+ T cells sorted from blood, obtained in a trial of the OX40 agonist ivuxolimab. The clonotype originates from an adult with an advanced solid tumor such as melanoma, head and neck, liver or kidney cancer. The CDR3 protein is CASSTEDRVGFHNSPLHF. The CDR3 DNA is TGTGCCAGCAGCACAGAGGACAGGGTGGGTTTTCATAATTCACCCCTCCACTTT.